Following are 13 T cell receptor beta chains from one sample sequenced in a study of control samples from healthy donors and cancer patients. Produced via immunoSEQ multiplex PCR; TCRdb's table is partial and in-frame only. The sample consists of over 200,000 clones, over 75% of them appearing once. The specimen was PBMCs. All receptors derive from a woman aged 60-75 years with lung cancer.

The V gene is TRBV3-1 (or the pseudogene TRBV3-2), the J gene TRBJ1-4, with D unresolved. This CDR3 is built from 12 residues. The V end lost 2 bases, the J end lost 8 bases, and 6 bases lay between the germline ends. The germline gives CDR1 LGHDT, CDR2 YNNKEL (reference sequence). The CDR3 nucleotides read TGTGCCAGCAGCCAAAGGGCAGAAAAACTGTTTTTT. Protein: CASSQRAEKLFF.

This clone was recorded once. The CDR3 sequence: CASSPGQGKQPQHF. DNA of the CDR3: TGTGCCAGCAGCCCGGGACAGGGTAAACAGCCCCAGCATTTT. The chain employs TRBV28 and TRBJ1-5, with TRBD1 matching over 9 bases. V gave up 6 bases and J gave up 7 bases; unmatched junction bases: 7. The germline V gene encodes CDR1 MDHEN and CDR2 SYDVKM. The CDR3 has 14 residues.

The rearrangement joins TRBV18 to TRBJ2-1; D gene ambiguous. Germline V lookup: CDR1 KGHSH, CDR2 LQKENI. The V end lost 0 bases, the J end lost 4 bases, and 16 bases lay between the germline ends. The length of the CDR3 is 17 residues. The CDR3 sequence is CASSPPLGSSTYNEQFF. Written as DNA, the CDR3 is TGTGCCAGCTCACCACCGTTAGGTTCATCCACGTACAATGAGCAGTTCTTC. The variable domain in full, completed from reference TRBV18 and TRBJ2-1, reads NAGVMQNPRHLVRRRGQEARLRCSPMKGHSHVYWYRQLPEEGLKFMVYLQKENIIDESGMPKERFSAEFPKEGPSILRIQQVVRGDSAAYFCASSPPLGSSTYNEQFFGPGTRLTVL.

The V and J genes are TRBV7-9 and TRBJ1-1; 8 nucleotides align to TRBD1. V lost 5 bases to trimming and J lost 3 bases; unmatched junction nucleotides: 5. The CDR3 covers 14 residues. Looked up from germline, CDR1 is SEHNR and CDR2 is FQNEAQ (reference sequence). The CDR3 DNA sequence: TGTGCCAGCAGCCCGCAGGGGGCGTACACTGAAGCTTTCTTT. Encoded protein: CASSPQGAYTEAFF.

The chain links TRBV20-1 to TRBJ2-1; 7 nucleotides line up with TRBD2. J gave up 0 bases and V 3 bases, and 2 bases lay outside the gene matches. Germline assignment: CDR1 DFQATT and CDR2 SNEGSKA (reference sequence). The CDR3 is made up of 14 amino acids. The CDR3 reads CSASLAASYNEQFF. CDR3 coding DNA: TGCAGTGCTAGTCTAGCGGCCTCCTACAATGAGCAGTTCTTC.

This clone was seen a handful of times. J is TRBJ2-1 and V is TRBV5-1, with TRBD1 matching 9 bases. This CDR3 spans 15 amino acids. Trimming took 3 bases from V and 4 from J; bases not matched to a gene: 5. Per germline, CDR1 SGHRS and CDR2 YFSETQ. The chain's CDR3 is CASSWTGERYNEQFF. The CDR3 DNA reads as TGCGCCAGCAGCTGGACAGGGGAACGATACAATGAGCAGTTCTTC.

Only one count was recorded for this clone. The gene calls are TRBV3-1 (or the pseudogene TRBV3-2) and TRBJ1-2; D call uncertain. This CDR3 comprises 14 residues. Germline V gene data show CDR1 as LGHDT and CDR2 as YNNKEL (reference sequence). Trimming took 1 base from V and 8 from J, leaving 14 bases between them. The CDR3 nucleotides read TGTGCCAGCAGCCAAGTAGGAGGGCTGGTGGGCTACACCTTC. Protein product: CASSQVGGLVGYTF.

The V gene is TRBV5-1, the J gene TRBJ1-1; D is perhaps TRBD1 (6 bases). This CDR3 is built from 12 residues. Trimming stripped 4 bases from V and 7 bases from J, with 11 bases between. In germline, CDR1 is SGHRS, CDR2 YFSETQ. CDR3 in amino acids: CASSLEGGEAFF. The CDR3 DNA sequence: TGCGCCAGCAGCCTGGAGGGGGGTGAAGCTTTCTTT.

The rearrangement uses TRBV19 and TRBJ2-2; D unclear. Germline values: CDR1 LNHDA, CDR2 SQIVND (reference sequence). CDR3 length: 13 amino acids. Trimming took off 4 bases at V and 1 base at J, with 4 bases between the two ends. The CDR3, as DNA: TGTGCCAGTAGTAAGGTGAACACCGGGGAGCTGTTTTTT. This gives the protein CASSKVNTGELFF.

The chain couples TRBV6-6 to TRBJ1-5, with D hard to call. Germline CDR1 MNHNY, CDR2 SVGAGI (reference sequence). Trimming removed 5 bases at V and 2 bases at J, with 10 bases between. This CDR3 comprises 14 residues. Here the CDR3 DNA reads TGTGCCAGCAGTCTCTCCCATGGCAATCAGCCCCAGCATTTT. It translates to CASSLSHGNQPQHF.

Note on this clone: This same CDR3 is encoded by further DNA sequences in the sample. This CDR3 is CATAGTATTGELFF. The CDR3 DNA reads as TGTGCTACCGCCGGGACTGCGACCACCGGGGAGCTGTTTTTT. V and J are TRBV24-1 and TRBJ2-2; D might be TRBD2 (6 bases). CDR3 length equals 14 residues. The germline V gene encodes CDR1 KGHDR and CDR2 SFDVKD.

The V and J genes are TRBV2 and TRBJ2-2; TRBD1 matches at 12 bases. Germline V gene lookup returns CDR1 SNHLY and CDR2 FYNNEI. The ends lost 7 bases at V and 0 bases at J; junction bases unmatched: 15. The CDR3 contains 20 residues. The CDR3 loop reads CASTFGTGGAREANTGELFF. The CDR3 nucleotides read TGTGCCAGCACCTTCGGGACAGGGGGCGCGAGGGAAGCGAACACCGGGGAGCTGTTTTTT.

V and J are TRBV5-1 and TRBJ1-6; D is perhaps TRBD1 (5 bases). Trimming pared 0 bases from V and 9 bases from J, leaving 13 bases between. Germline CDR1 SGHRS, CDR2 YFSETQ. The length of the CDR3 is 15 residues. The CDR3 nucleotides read TGCGCCAGCAGCTTGGCCGGGGGAGGTCGTTCACCCCTCCACTTT. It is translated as CASSLAGGGRSPLHF.